One sample yielded the 22 T cell receptor beta chains listed below, sequenced in a study of cytomegalovirus exposure and HLA in healthy donors. Both 60 Vbeta primers and 13 Jbeta primers went into the PCR. TCRdb's table, derived via immunoSEQ multiplex PCR, lists solely in-frame clones and lacks some. The sample includes tens of thousands of clones, about nine tenths of them seen just once. The sequencing input was PBMCs. These receptors came from a woman aged 40 to 55 in good health and CMV-seropositive.

The chain couples TRBV28 to TRBJ2-7; no firm D call. The CDR3 runs to 12 residues. V lost 5 bases to trimming and J lost 1 base, with 6 bases between them. Per germline, CDR1 MDHEN and CDR2 SYDVKM. CDR3 protein: CASSQLSYEQYF. The CDR3 nucleotides read TGTGCCAGCAGTCAGTTGTCCTACGAGCAGTACTTC. Together with reference TRBV28 and TRBJ2-7, the CDR3 gives the full variable domain: DVKVTQSSRYLVKRTGEKVFLECVQDMDHENMFWYRQDPGLGLRLIYFSYDVKMKEKGDIPEGYSVSREKKERFSLILESASTNQTSMYLCASSQLSYEQYFGPGTRLTVT.

The rearrangement joins TRBV5-1 to TRBJ2-5; tentative D call: TRBD2 (5 bases). The J call may not be correct, given that the DNA end is closer to TRBJ2-7. Germline loops: CDR1 SGHRS, CDR2 YFSETQ. The CDR3 contains 13 residues. The DNA of the CDR3 is TGCGCCAGCAGCTTGGGGACGGGATACGAGCAGTACTTC. Amino acid sequence: CASSLGTGYEQYF.

CDR3 nucleotide sequence: TGCAGCGAAAGAATGACAAATGAGCAGTTCTTC. As protein: CSERMTNEQFF. The chain couples TRBV29-1 to TRBJ2-1; no firm D call. The ends were cut back, 7 bases at V and 7 bases at J, with 11 bases in the middle. Germline values: CDR1 SQVTM, CDR2 ANQGSEA. The CDR3 totals 11 residues.

This clone was seen a single time. The V and J genes are TRBV5-5 and TRBJ2-7; maybe TRBD1 (6 bases). CDR1 is SGHKS and CDR2 is YYEKEE in the germline V gene (reference sequence). The CDR3 covers 14 residues. V was trimmed by 6 bases and J by 2 bases, leaving 15 bases between them. CDR3: CASTNRASTYEQYF. The CDR3 nucleotides read TGTGCCAGCACCAACAGGGCCTCAACCTACGAGCAGTACTTC.

This chain links TRBV5-1 with TRBJ2-7; D is possibly TRBD2 (5 bases). Trimming left V 4 bases short and J 5 bases short, with 10 bases between. Germline CDR1 SGHRS, CDR2 YFSETQ. The CDR3 is made up of 12 amino acids. The CDR3 region has the DNA TGCGCCAGCAGCCGCCAGGAGGACGAGCAGTACTTC. Translating gives CASSRQEDEQYF.

The chain is built from TRBV15 and TRBJ1-2, with TRBD1 matching over 9 bases. This CDR3 is 15 amino acids long. Trimming at V came to 1 base and at J to 7 bases, leaving 7 bases not matched to a gene. Germline loops: CDR1 LNHNV, CDR2 YYDKDF (reference sequence). CDR3 region: CATSRGGTGISGYTF. DNA for the CDR3: TGTGCCACCAGCAGAGGCGGGACAGGGATAAGTGGCTACACCTTC.

This chain links TRBV10-1 with TRBJ2-7; 8 nucleotides line up with TRBD1. Germline V gene data show CDR1 as WNHNN and CDR2 as SYGVQD (reference sequence). The CDR3 consists of 14 residues. The trim removed 6 bases at V and 5 bases at J, leaving 9 bases unmatched. The CDR3 sequence: CASSEIAGGNEQYF. The CDR3 DNA is TGCGCCAGCAGCGAGATAGCAGGGGGCAACGAGCAGTACTTC.

The chain has TRBV18 and TRBJ2-5; D possibly corresponds to TRBD1 (6 bases). Germline V gene lookup returns CDR1 KGHSH and CDR2 LQKENI. V was shortened by 6 bases and J by 5 bases, with 13 bases between the two germline ends. The CDR3 totals 13 residues. CDR3 sequence: CASSPDRSETQYF. The CDR3 DNA is TGTGCCAGCTCTCCAGACAGGTCGGAGACCCAGTACTTC.

The chain joins TRBV28 to TRBJ2-7, with TRBD1 matching over 7 bases. The CDR3 spans 15 residues. Trimming cost V 8 bases and J 5 bases; bases outside gene matches: 15. In germline, CDR1 is MDHEN, CDR2 SYDVKM. The chain's CDR3 is CASPSFPGQLDEQYF. CDR3 bases: TGTGCCAGCCCTTCCTTTCCGGGACAGCTCGACGAGCAGTACTTC.

The chain joins TRBV4-2 to TRBJ1-5; 7 bases fit TRBD1. With V trimmed by 3 bases and J by 7 bases, 6 bases remained unmatched. From germline, CDR1 is LGHNA and CDR2 YNFKEQ. The CDR3 loop spans 14 amino acids. This chain's CDR3 is CASSQLQGTQPQHF. Here the CDR3 DNA reads TGTGCCAGCAGCCAGCTACAGGGGACGCAGCCCCAGCATTTT.

This rearrangement joins TRBV29-1 to TRBJ1-1, with D unresolved. Trimming left V 4 bases short and J 1 base short, with 10 bases between. The CDR3 has 13 residues. Germline loops: CDR1 SQVTM, CDR2 ANQGSEA. CDR3 DNA sequence: TGCAGCGTTGCATTGGCACGGAACACTGAAGCTTTCTTT. Residues: CSVALARNTEAFF. The full variable domain, in which reference TRBV29-1 and TRBJ1-1 provide the parts outside the CDR3, is SAVISQKPSRDICQRGTSLTIQCQVDSQVTMMFWYRQQPGQSLTLIATANQGSEATYESGFVIDKFPISRPNLTFSTLTVSNMSPEDSSIYLCSVALARNTEAFFGQGTRLTVV.

The sample holds one count of this clone. The chain links TRBV5-1 to TRBJ1-2; 8 bases agree with TRBD1. Trimming cost V 4 bases and J 2 bases; bases outside gene matches: 7. Germline CDR1 and CDR2: SGHRS and YFSETQ. The CDR3 extends over 15 amino acids. CDR3 DNA sequence: TGCGCCAGCAGCCAAGGACAGGGAAAAAACTATGGCTACACCTTC. Protein product: CASSQGQGKNYGYTF.

The V call is TRBV6-1, the J call TRBJ2-2, with 7 bases identical to TRBD2. The germline gives CDR1 MNHNS, CDR2 SASEGT. The CDR3 sequence is 14 residues long. The junction had 7 bases not matched to a gene; V was cut back by 7 bases and J by 5 bases. The CDR3 reads CASTGASGTGELFF. DNA for the CDR3: TGTGCCAGCACCGGGGCTAGCGGTACCGGGGAGCTGTTTTTT.

The V gene is TRBV23-1, the J gene TRBJ2-5; D is possibly TRBD2 (6 bases). TRBV23-1 is filed as an ORF, its function uncertain. CDR3 length: 15 residues. The V end was cut by 4 bases, the J end by 4 bases, with 16 bases between. CDR3 loop: CASSLGTGGGETQYF. The CDR3 DNA reads as TGCGCCAGCAGTCTAGGAACCGGGGGAGGAGAGACCCAGTACTTC.

The CDR3 nucleotides are TGTGCCAGCAGCTTAGGGACAGTTGCAACTAGCACAGATACGCAGTATTTT. It translates to CASSLGTVATSTDTQYF. The gene calls are TRBV11-2 and TRBJ2-3; D may be TRBD1 (6 bases). Trimming left V 1 base short and J 0 bases short, with 14 bases between. The germline V gene has CDR1 SGHAT and CDR2 FQNNGV. The CDR3 sequence is 17 residues long.

The chain is built from TRBV6-1 and TRBJ2-7; 11 nucleotides agree with TRBD1. The germline CDR1 and CDR2 sequences are MNHNS and SASEGT. This CDR3 has 14 amino acids. The V and J ends lost 5 bases and 2 bases, in that order; junction bases with no gene match: 2. CDR3 nucleotides: TGTGCCAGCAGTCTGGGACAGGGGGCCTACGAGCAGTACTTC. Its protein is CASSLGQGAYEQYF.

The chain carries TRBV7-9 and TRBJ1-1; D may be TRBD1 (6 bases). CDR3 length equals 14 residues. From germline, CDR1 is SEHNR and CDR2 FQNEAQ (reference sequence). V was clipped by 5 bases and J by 1 base, with 11 bases between them. The CDR3 sequence: CASSAMTGNTEAFF. The CDR3, as DNA: TGTGCCAGCAGCGCGATGACAGGGAACACTGAAGCTTTCTTT.

The chain recombines TRBV5-1 with TRBJ2-5, with 8 positions matching TRBD1. The junction had 10 bases not matched to a gene; V was cut back by 4 bases and J by 5 bases. This CDR3 contains 15 residues. Germline V CDR1 and CDR2: SGHRS, YFSETQ. CDR3 in DNA: TGCGCCAGCAGCGTACCAACAGGGGGAAGGGAGACCCAGTACTTC. Translated: CASSVPTGGRETQYF.

The gene calls are TRBV27 and TRBJ1-2; 7 bases align to TRBD1. Germline CDR1 MNHEY, CDR2 SMNVEV (reference sequence). J gave up 6 bases and V 2 bases, and 9 bases lay outside the gene matches. This CDR3 comprises 15 residues. CDR3 sequence: CASSLKYQGDNGYTF. CDR3 nucleotides: TGTGCCAGCAGTTTAAAGTATCAGGGGGATAATGGCTACACCTTC.

The chain employs TRBV4-1 and TRBJ1-1; D perhaps matches TRBD1 (5 bases). Trimming took 1 base from V and 2 from J, leaving 11 bases between them. This CDR3 has 15 residues. In germline, CDR1 is MGHRA, CDR2 YSYEKL. The CDR3 spells CASSQARAGNTEAFF. CDR3 nucleotide sequence: TGCGCCAGCAGCCAAGCCAGGGCGGGAAACACTGAAGCTTTCTTT.

J is TRBJ2-5 and V is TRBV29-1, with TRBD2 matching over 8 bases. The junction had 20 bases not matched to a gene; V was cut back by 6 bases and J by 5 bases. The length of the CDR3 is 17 residues. CDR1 is SQVTM and CDR2 is ANQGSEA in the germline V gene. DNA of the CDR3: TGCAGCGTCGGACCAATCCCCGGGACTAGTATTCTGGAGACCCAGTACTTC. Its translation is CSVGPIPGTSILETQYF.

V gene TRBV18 combines with J gene TRBJ2-3, with a possible D match to TRBD1 (6 bases). Trimming removed 4 bases at V and 0 bases at J, with 8 bases between. CDR1 KGHSH and CDR2 LQKENI come from the germline V gene. This CDR3 is built from 14 residues. The CDR3 reads CASSRTASTDTQYF. DNA for the CDR3: TGTGCCAGCTCACGGACAGCTAGCACAGATACGCAGTATTTT.